This record concerns one T cell receptor beta chain sequence. Its target is not known. From the reads, TCRdb called clonotypes with MiXCR, one entry per CDR3 protein. This table has 830,000 or so distinct CDR3 sequences, around a third appearing once. This specimen comes from a study of T cell repertoires in cytomegalovirus infection. Across the whole study: Use of recently identified HLA-C-restricted and well-studied HLA-B-restricted CMV epitopes was part of the study. Public TCR beta signature analysis indicated the presence of both CMV infection and matching HLA type.

Germline lookup yields CDR1 SGHVS and CDR2 FNYEAQ. The CDR3 is 17 amino acids. Trimming left V 4 bases short and J 3 bases short, with 18 bases between. Overall study findings and caveats: Across the ex vivo response, the dominant clonotypes were HLA-C-restricted CMV-specific TCR beta clonotypes.

Sequenced material: cultured CD8+ T cells from PBMCs, taken from culture after CMV antigen stimulation. V is TRBV7-6 and J is TRBJ1-4; perhaps TRBD1 as D (5 bases). The source is a human donor in good health (CMV status not recorded). Some clones in this sample may be carry-over from other donors' samples. This CDR3 reads CASSSVPLRGANEKLFF. CDR3 nucleotide sequence: TGTGCCAGCAGCTCCGTTCCCCTCCGGGGCGCTAATGAAAAACTGTTTTTT.